This T cell receptor beta chain came from a study of T cell changes during pregnancy in multiple sclerosis. The CDR3 sequence is 13 residues long. Trimming at V came to 9 bases and at J to 2 bases, leaving 4 bases not matched to a gene. Per the germline V gene, CDR1 is SEHNR and CDR2 is FQNEAQ (reference sequence). Generated by immunoSEQ multiplex PCR, the TCRdb table keeps only in-frame clones and is missing some. The repertoire holds tens of thousands of clones, about nine tenths seen once, with around 2.2% in the top ten. Sample: peripheral blood, taken in the third trimester of pregnancy. This clonotype was obtained from a female donor in good health, enrolled as a control in a pregnancy study. The gene calls are TRBV7-9 and TRBJ2-7, with 10 positions matching TRBD1. For the CDR3, the DNA is TGTGCCAGTACCGGGACAGGGGCCTACGAGCAGTACTTC. Amino acids: CASTGTGAYEQYF.